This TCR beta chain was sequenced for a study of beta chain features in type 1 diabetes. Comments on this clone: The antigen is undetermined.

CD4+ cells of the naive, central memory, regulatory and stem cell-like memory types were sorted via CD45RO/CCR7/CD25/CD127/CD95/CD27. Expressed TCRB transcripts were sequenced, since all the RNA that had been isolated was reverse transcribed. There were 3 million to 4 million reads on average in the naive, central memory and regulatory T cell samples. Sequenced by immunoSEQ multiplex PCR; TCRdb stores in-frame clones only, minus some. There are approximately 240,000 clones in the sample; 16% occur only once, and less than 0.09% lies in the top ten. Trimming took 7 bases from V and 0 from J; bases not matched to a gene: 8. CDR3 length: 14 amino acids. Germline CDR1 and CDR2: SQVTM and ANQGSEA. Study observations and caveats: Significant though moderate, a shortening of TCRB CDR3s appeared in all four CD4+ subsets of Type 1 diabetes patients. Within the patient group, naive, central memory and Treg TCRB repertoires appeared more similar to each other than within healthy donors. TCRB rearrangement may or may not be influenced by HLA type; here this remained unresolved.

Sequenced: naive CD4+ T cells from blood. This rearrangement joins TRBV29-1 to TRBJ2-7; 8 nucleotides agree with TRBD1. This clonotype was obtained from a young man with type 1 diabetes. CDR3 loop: CSGVGDRSSYEQYF. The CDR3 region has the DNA TGCAGCGGCGTCGGGGACAGGAGCTCCTACGAGCAGTACTTC.